This T cell receptor (beta chain) originates from a study of blood T cell repertoires in COVID-19. Unmatched junction bases numbered 12, after V lost 3 bases and J lost 3 bases. CDR1 is KGHSH, CDR2 LQKENI, per germline. This CDR3 is built from 17 residues. Authors' data handling: Amplifying reference gene primers gave estimates of nucleated cell counts. Profiled with immunoSEQ multiplex PCR; TCRdb holds only in-frame clones, not every one. V, J and clone size are taken as reported in that table, and D and trimming were inferred from the DNA itself. This sample yields about 150,000 clones, of which roughly four fifths are seen a single time; approximately 16% belongs to the top ten.

Source material: peripheral blood. The genes are TRBV18 and TRBJ2-7, with 9 bases that match TRBD1. The receptor was isolated from a human donor with acute or convalescent COVID-19. The donor label of this sample is uncertain. The CDR3 here is CASSPVPPGQGSYEQYF. As DNA, the CDR3 is TGTGCCAGCTCACCCGTACCGCCGGGACAGGGTAGCTACGAGCAGTACTTC.